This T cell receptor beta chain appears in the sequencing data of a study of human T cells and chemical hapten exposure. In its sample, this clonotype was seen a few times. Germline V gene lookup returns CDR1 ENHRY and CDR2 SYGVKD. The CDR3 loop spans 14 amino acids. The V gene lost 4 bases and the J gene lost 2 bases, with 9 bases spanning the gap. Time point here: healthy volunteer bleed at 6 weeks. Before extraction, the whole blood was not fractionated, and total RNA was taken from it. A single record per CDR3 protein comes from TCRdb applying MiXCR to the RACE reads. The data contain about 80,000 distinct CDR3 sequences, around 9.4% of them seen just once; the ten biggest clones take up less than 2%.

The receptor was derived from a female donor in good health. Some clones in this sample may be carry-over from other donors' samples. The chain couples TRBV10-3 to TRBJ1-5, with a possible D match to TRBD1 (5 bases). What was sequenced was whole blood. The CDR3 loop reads CAISAQDGNQPQHF. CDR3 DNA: TGTGCCATCAGTGCACAGGATGGCAATCAGCCCCAGCATTTT.